This TCR beta chain was documented in a study of OX40 agonist ivuxolimab in advanced cancers. Study-level information: Melanoma, hepatocellular carcinoma, head and neck or renal cell cancer occurred in dose-escalation patients. Study conclusions and caveats: Certain nonresponders additionally had low normalized T-cell clonal expansion.

As concerns this clone: Antigen unknown.

Using immunoSEQ multiplex PCR, the repertoire was profiled, and TCRdb retains in-frame clones only, with some absent. The sample carries 35,000 to 45,000 clones, approximately 90% recorded once. Trimming removed 3 bases from V and 6 bases from J, with 7 bases in between. CDR1 and CDR2 from the germline V gene are SGDLS and YYNGEE. The CDR3 loop spans 12 amino acids. Sequenced here: CD4+ or CD8+ T cells sorted from blood, sampled in a trial of the OX40 agonist ivuxolimab. The chain is built from TRBV9 and TRBJ2-1; weak D call: TRBD2 (6 bases). The origin of this receptor is an adult with an advanced solid tumor such as melanoma, head and neck, liver or kidney cancer. The CDR3 DNA follows: TGTGCCAGCAGCGGACTAGGCAATGAGCAGTTCTTC. It codes for CASSGLGNEQFF.